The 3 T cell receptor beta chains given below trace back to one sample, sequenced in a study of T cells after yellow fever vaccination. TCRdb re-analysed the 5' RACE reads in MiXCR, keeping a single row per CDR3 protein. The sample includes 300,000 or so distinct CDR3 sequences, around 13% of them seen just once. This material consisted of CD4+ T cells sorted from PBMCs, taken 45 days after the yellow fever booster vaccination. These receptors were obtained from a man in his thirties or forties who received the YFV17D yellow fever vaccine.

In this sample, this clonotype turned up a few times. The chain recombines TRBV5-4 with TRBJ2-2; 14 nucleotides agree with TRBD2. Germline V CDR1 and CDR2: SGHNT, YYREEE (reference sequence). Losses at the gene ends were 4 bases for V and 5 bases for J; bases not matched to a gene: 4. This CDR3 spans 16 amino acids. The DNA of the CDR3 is TGTGCCAGCAGCCTGGGGACTAGCGGGAGAACCGGGGAGCTGTTTTTT. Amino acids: CASSLGTSGRTGELFF.

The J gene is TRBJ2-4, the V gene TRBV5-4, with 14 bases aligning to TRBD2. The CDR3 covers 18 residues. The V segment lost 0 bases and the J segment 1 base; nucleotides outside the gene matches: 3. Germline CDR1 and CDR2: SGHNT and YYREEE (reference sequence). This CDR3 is CASSLGLAGGGAKNIQYF. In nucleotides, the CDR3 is TGTGCCAGCAGCTTGGGACTAGCGGGAGGGGGGGCCAAAAACATTCAGTACTTC. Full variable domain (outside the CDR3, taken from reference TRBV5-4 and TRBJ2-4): ETGVTQSPTHLIKTRGQQVTLRCSSQSGHNTVSWYQQALGQGPQFIFQYYREEENGRGNFPPRFSGLQFPNYSSELNVNALELDDSALYLCASSLGLAGGGAKNIQYFGAGTRLSVL.

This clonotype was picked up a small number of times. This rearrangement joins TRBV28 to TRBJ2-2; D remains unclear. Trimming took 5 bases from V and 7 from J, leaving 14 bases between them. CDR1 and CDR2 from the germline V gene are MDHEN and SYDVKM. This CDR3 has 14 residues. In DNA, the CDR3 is TGTGCCAGCAGTCCCCCTGCACAAGGCGGGGAGCTGTTTTTT. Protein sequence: CASSPPAQGGELFF.